One and the same sample provided the 17 T cell receptor beta chains below, sequenced in a study of blood T cell repertoires in COVID-19. The table came from immunoSEQ multiplex PCR; TCRdb's copy has only in-frame clones and leaves some out. The sample yields 80,000 to 130,000 clones, 65% to 90% seen once. Sequencing input: PBMCs or T cells enriched from blood (not recorded which). The receptors were gathered from a woman between 50 and 59 years old who had recovered from COVID-19.

The chain is built from TRBV6-1 and TRBJ1-1; tentatively, D is TRBD1 (5 bases). CDR1 and CDR2 from the germline V gene are MNHNS and SASEGT. V was shortened by 3 bases and J by 2 bases, with 10 bases between the two germline ends. This CDR3 has 14 residues. CDR3 residues: CASSDPGVNTEAFF. In DNA form, the CDR3 reads TGTGCCAGCAGTGACCCGGGGGTCAACACTGAAGCTTTCTTT.

The CDR3 nucleotides read TGTGCCATCAGTGAGTCGTTGGACACTCAGTACTTC. Translating it yields CAISESLDTQYF. The chain links TRBV10-3 to TRBJ2-7; weak D call: TRBD1 (5 bases). V was cut by 0 bases and J by 10 bases, with 10 bases left in between. This CDR3 is 12 amino acids long. Germline lookup yields CDR1 ENHRY and CDR2 SYGVKD.

J is TRBJ2-4 and V is TRBV6-5, with a weak D call TRBD2 (6 bases). The CDR3 is 13 residues long. The germline CDR1 and CDR2 sequences are MNHEY and SVGAGI. V was cut by 2 bases and J by 6 bases, with 8 bases left in between. The CDR3 sequence: CASSYDGRNIQYF. The DNA for the CDR3 is TGTGCCAGCAGTTACGACGGGAGAAACATTCAGTACTTC.

V and J are TRBV5-1 and TRBJ1-6; D uncertain. From germline, CDR1 is SGHRS and CDR2 YFSETQ. The CDR3 covers 15 residues. Trimming stripped 0 bases from V and 8 bases from J, with 12 bases between. For the CDR3, the DNA is TGCGCCAGCAGCTTGGCCATCAGCCTAGATTCACCCCTCCACTTT. This translates into CASSLAISLDSPLHF.

This sequence joins TRBV2 and TRBJ2-1; 10 nucleotides match TRBD2. CDR1 is SNHLY and CDR2 is FYNNEI in the germline V gene. With V trimmed by 6 bases and J by 2 bases, 10 bases remained unmatched. The CDR3 is made up of 17 amino acids. Here the CDR3 DNA reads TGTGCCAGCAGGCCGCGGAGCGGGGGGGTAACCTACAATGAGCAGTTCTTC. Residues: CASRPRSGGVTYNEQFF.

V and J are TRBV6-5 and TRBJ2-7, with a possible D match to TRBD2 (5 bases). Germline CDR1 reads MNHEY; CDR2 reads SVGAGI. Trimming cost V 5 bases and J 4 bases, with 12 bases left between them. The CDR3 is 13 residues long. The DNA for the CDR3 is TGTGCCAGCAGTCGGGATCCCAAGTACGAGCAGTACTTC. It yields the protein CASSRDPKYEQYF.

The V and J genes are TRBV20-1 and TRBJ2-5; D might be TRBD1 (6 bases). The germline V gene encodes CDR1 DFQATT and CDR2 SNEGSKA (reference sequence). The CDR3 loop spans 13 amino acids. The ends were cut back, 3 bases at V and 2 bases at J, with 10 bases in the middle. The CDR3 DNA follows: TGCAGTGCTAGTGGGCAGGGGCAAGAGACCCAGTACTTC. It codes for CSASGQGQETQYF.

The chain uses TRBV5-6 and TRBJ2-1, with 7 bases aligning to TRBD2. This CDR3 has 15 residues. Germline assignment: CDR1 SGHDT and CDR2 YYEEEE. Unmatched junction bases numbered 6, after V lost 2 bases and J lost 4 bases. DNA for the CDR3: TGTGCCAGCAGCTTAGACCTAGCGGTTTACAATGAGCAGTTCTTC. Translated, it gives CASSLDLAVYNEQFF.

This rearrangement joins TRBV14 to TRBJ2-7; possible D gene TRBD1, 6 bases. Trimming left V 1 base short and J 12 bases short, with 13 bases between. This CDR3 spans 12 amino acids. Germline V gene lookup returns CDR1 SGHDN and CDR2 FVKESK. CDR3 sequence reads: CASSQGNRAAYF. The DNA of the CDR3 is TGTGCCAGCAGCCAAGGTAACAGGGCGGCGTACTTC.

This chain connects TRBV15 to TRBJ1-4; no firm D call. CDR3 length: 14 amino acids. Trimming left V 1 base short and J 8 bases short, with 11 bases between. The V gene's germline CDR1 is LNHNV and CDR2 YYDKDF (reference sequence). The CDR3 sequence is CATSRGGSGEKLFF. CDR3 coding DNA: TGTGCCACCAGCAGAGGGGGATCGGGGGAAAAACTGTTTTTT.

The chain couples TRBV2 to TRBJ2-6, with TRBD1 identical over 7 bases. The CDR3 extends over 18 amino acids. CDR1 is SNHLY and CDR2 is FYNNEI in the germline V gene. The junction had 10 bases not matched to a gene; V was cut back by 5 bases and J by 0 bases. CDR3 loop: CASSLHGQVVSGANVLTF. The CDR3 coding sequence is TGTGCCAGCAGTCTACATGGACAGGTCGTCTCTGGGGCCAACGTCCTGACTTTC.

The chain has TRBV10-3 and TRBJ2-2; 10 bases map to TRBD1. This CDR3 is built from 14 residues. The germline V gene encodes CDR1 ENHRY and CDR2 SYGVKD. The V segment lost 6 bases and the J segment 5 bases; nucleotides outside the gene matches: 3. The CDR3 nucleotides are TGTGCCATCAGGGAGGGACAGGGGACCGGGGAGCTGTTTTTT. Its protein product is CAIREGQGTGELFF.

V usage is TRBV5-1 and J usage is TRBJ1-6; 9 nucleotides line up with TRBD1. The CDR3 length is 16 residues. After removal of 3 bases from V and 6 bases from J, the junction contained 7 bases not matched to a gene. Germline V gene lookup returns CDR1 SGHRS and CDR2 YFSETQ. CDR3: CASSYRTGEGNSPLHF. CDR3 coding DNA: TGCGCCAGCAGCTACCGGACAGGGGAAGGTAATTCACCCCTCCACTTT.

The chain employs TRBV28 and TRBJ1-5; 10 bases map to TRBD1. J gave up 4 bases and V 3 bases, and 6 bases lay outside the gene matches. The germline V gene encodes CDR1 MDHEN and CDR2 SYDVKM. CDR3 length equals 16 residues. CDR3 sequence: CASSLLGTGENQPQHF. CDR3 bases: TGTGCCAGCAGTTTGCTGGGGACAGGGGAAAATCAGCCCCAGCATTTT. The entire variable domain, with the rest obtained from reference TRBV28 and TRBJ1-5, is as follows: DVKVTQSSRYLVKRTGEKVFLECVQDMDHENMFWYRQDPGLGLRLIYFSYDVKMKEKGDIPEGYSVSREKKERFSLILESASTNQTSMYLCASSLLGTGENQPQHFGDGTRLSIL.

The chain joins TRBV11-2 to TRBJ1-1, with TRBD1 matching over 8 bases. After removal of 4 bases from V and 3 bases from J, the junction contained 7 bases not matched to a gene. Germline V gene lookup returns CDR1 SGHAT and CDR2 FQNNGV. The CDR3 runs 15 residues. CDR3 amino acids: CASSSVTGQDTEAFF. CDR3 bases: TGTGCCAGCAGCTCAGTTACGGGACAGGACACTGAAGCTTTCTTT.

The chain links TRBV7-9 to TRBJ1-4, with D unresolved. This CDR3 spans 14 amino acids. CDR1 SEHNR and CDR2 FQNEAQ come from the germline V gene (reference sequence). Trimming stripped 5 bases from V and 7 bases from J, with 14 bases between. As DNA, the CDR3 is TGTGCCAGCAGCCTATTCGTCAGAGGTGAAAAACTGTTTTTT. Its protein is CASSLFVRGEKLFF.

The chain recombines TRBV18 with TRBJ1-1; 8 nucleotides agree with TRBD1. CDR1 and CDR2 (germline): KGHSH, LQKENI. The V gene end was trimmed by 5 bases and the J gene end by 0 bases; junction bases not matched to a gene: 2. The CDR3 runs to 14 residues. CDR3 coding DNA: TGTGCCAGCTCATCGACAGGGGTGAACACTGAAGCTTTCTTT. This gives the protein CASSSTGVNTEAFF.